These 18 T cell receptor beta chains came from one sample sequenced in a study of cytomegalovirus exposure and HLA in healthy donors. Profiling relied on immunoSEQ multiplex PCR, and the TCRdb table lists in-frame clones only, not all of them. The table lists roughly 56,000 clones, 90% to 95% of them singletons. The specimen sequenced was PBMCs. The source is a man in his late teens or twenties in good health and CMV-seronegative.

The count of this clone is one. This chain links TRBV30 with TRBJ1-2, with D possibly matching TRBD1 (6 bases). The V end was cut by 2 bases, the J end by 5 bases, with 9 bases between. In germline, CDR1 is GTSNPN, CDR2 SVGIG (reference sequence). This CDR3 comprises 12 residues. CDR3 protein: CAWSPQGYGYTF. CDR3 coding DNA: TGTGCCTGGAGTCCCCAGGGGTATGGCTACACCTTC.

The chain has TRBV5-4 and TRBJ2-1; tentatively, D is TRBD1 (6 bases). Per the germline V gene, CDR1 is SGHNT and CDR2 is YYREEE (reference sequence). CDR3 size: 13 residues. The V end lost 6 bases, the J end lost 5 bases, and 12 bases lay between the germline ends. The CDR3 sequence is CASTRTGNNEQFF. Here the CDR3 DNA reads TGTGCCAGCACCCGTACAGGGAACAATGAGCAGTTCTTC.

The CDR3 DNA sequence: TGTGCCAGCAGCTTAAGGCGGGAGCGGGGTGAGCAGTTCTTC. Translation gives CASSLRRERGEQFF. The V and J genes are TRBV11-2 and TRBJ2-1; 7 bases match TRBD2. CDR3 length: 14 residues. With 2 bases clipped from V and 9 bases from J, the junction kept 7 bases outside the gene matches. CDR1 and CDR2 (germline): SGHAT, FQNNGV.

V usage is TRBV6-5 and J usage is TRBJ1-4, with TRBD1 matching 7 bases. The junction had 8 bases not matched to a gene; V was cut back by 6 bases and J by 7 bases. The CDR3 is 14 residues long. Germline lookup yields CDR1 MNHEY and CDR2 SVGAGI. The CDR3 nucleotides read TGTGCCAGCAGCACAACCAGGGGGAGTGAAAAACTGTTTTTT. Translation gives CASSTTRGSEKLFF.

The chain uses TRBV5-1 and TRBJ1-1; D remains unclear. Germline lookup yields CDR1 SGHRS and CDR2 YFSETQ. V was pared by 0 bases and J by 2 bases, with 5 bases between. This CDR3 has 13 residues. Here the CDR3 DNA reads TGCGCCAGCAGCTTGGGGAGTAACACTGAAGCTTTCTTT. This gives the protein CASSLGSNTEAFF.

This sequence joins TRBV25-1 and TRBJ2-2; possibly TRBD2 for D (5 bases). The V end lost 4 bases, the J end lost 5 bases, and 20 bases lay between the germline ends. The CDR3 has 17 amino acids. The germline CDR1 and CDR2 sequences are MGHDK and SYGVNS. CDR3 nucleotides: TGTGCCAGCAGTGGGTTAAGCCCGAACACGGGAACCGGGGAGCTGTTTTTT. This encodes CASSGLSPNTGTGELFF.

This rearrangement joins TRBV6-6 to TRBJ1-1; D not resolved. The CDR3 runs 14 residues. The germline V gene has CDR1 MNHNY and CDR2 SVGAGI (reference sequence). V lost 5 bases and J lost 4, with 14 bases in between. In DNA form, the CDR3 reads TGTGCCAGCAGTCTCTCGCCGACAAGCACTGAAGCTTTCTTT. It specifies CASSLSPTSTEAFF.

The gene calls are TRBV6-5 and TRBJ1-2; 9 nucleotides align to TRBD1. In germline, CDR1 is MNHEY, CDR2 SVGAGI. The CDR3 is 13 residues long. The trim removed 5 bases at V and 8 bases at J, leaving 6 bases unmatched. The CDR3 DNA follows: TGTGCCAGCAGTACTCGACAGGGGGGAGGCTACACCTTC. It codes for CASSTRQGGGYTF.

The J gene is TRBJ2-7, the V gene TRBV27, with D perhaps TRBD2 (6 bases). Trimming shortened V by 4 bases and J by 1 base, and 11 bases separated the two germline ends. Germline V gene data show CDR1 as MNHEY and CDR2 as SMNVEV (reference sequence). This CDR3 spans 14 amino acids. As DNA, the CDR3 is TGTGCCAGCAGTTCGGGACTGCGGTCCTACGAGCAGTACTTC. Its protein is CASSSGLRSYEQYF.

The V gene is TRBV7-8, the J gene TRBJ2-7, with 10 bases aligning to TRBD2. The germline V gene encodes CDR1 SGHVS and CDR2 FQNEAQ. The CDR3 is 18 amino acids. V lost 0 bases and J lost 4; bases outside the gene matches: 12. CDR3: CASSLAASGSSGAYEQYF. The CDR3 nucleotides read TGTGCCAGCAGCTTAGCGGCTAGCGGGAGCTCGGGGGCATACGAGCAGTACTTC.

V is TRBV13 and J is TRBJ2-7; D is unresolved. Deletions cut 5 bases from V and 5 bases from J, with 19 bases between. Germline V gene lookup returns CDR1 PRHDT and CDR2 FYEKMQ (reference sequence). There are 15 residues in the CDR3. CDR3 amino acids: CASSPGQTLGHEQYF. CDR3 DNA: TGTGCCAGCAGCCCCGGCCAGACTCTTGGCCACGAGCAGTACTTC.

CDR3 DNA sequence: TGTGCCAGCAGCCCGGGACTAGCAAAGTCCTACGAGCAGTACTTC. The encoded protein is CASSPGLAKSYEQYF. The rearrangement uses TRBV27 and TRBJ2-7, with TRBD2 identical over 9 bases. Trimming took 6 bases from V and 1 from J; bases not matched to a gene: 7. The CDR3 has 15 amino acids. Germline V gives CDR1 MNHEY, CDR2 SMNVEV (reference sequence).

This sequence joins TRBV7-9 and TRBJ2-2; maybe TRBD2 (5 bases). This CDR3 has 14 amino acids. Germline V CDR1 and CDR2: SEHNR, FQNEAQ (reference sequence). V was clipped by 7 bases and J by 5 bases, with 14 bases between them. In DNA form, the CDR3 reads TGTGCCAGCACGACTTCAGGAGGAACCGGGGAGCTGTTTTTT. Translated, it gives CASTTSGGTGELFF.

The chain links TRBV29-1 to TRBJ2-1; TRBD2 matches 7 bases. The CDR3 loop spans 16 amino acids. CDR1 SQVTM and CDR2 ANQGSEA come from the germline V gene. V trimming: 2 bases; J trimming: 0 bases; junction bases outside the gene matches: 7. The DNA for the CDR3 is TGCAGCGTTGAATGGGCTAGCGGAGACTCCTACAATGAGCAGTTCTTC. Translated: CSVEWASGDSYNEQFF.

The rearrangement uses TRBV19 and TRBJ2-4; D ambiguous. The V gene's germline CDR1 is LNHDA and CDR2 SQIVND (reference sequence). The V end lost 2 bases, the J end lost 7 bases, and 9 bases lay between the germline ends. The CDR3 loop spans 13 amino acids. The CDR3 DNA sequence: TGTGCCAGTAGTATATCCCCCCAGAACATTCAGTACTTC. Translated, it gives CASSISPQNIQYF. The whole variable domain, filled in from reference TRBV19 and TRBJ2-4, reads DGGITQSPKYLFRKEGQNVTLSCEQNLNHDAMYWYRQDPGQGLRLIYYSQIVNDFQKGDIAEGYSVSREKKESFPLTVTSAQKNPTAFYLCASSISPQNIQYFGAGTRLSVL.

The chain employs TRBV5-8 and TRBJ1-1; TRBD1 matches 8 bases. V lost 5 bases to trimming and J lost 4 bases; unmatched junction nucleotides: 7. CDR1 and CDR2 (germline): SGHTS, YDEGEE. This CDR3 spans 14 amino acids. The CDR3 sequence is CASRRMTGVTEAFF. CDR3 bases: TGTGCCAGCAGAAGAATGACAGGGGTCACTGAAGCTTTCTTT. The full variable domain, its missing parts supplied by reference TRBV5-8 and TRBJ1-1, is EAGVTQSPTHLIKTRGQQATLRCSPISGHTSVYWYQQALGLGLQFLLWYDEGEERNRGNFPPRFSGRQFPNYSSELNVNALELEDSALYLCASRRMTGVTEAFFGQGTRLTVV.

This chain joins TRBV19 and TRBJ2-7, with D possibly matching TRBD2 (6 bases). This CDR3 comprises 13 residues. Germline values: CDR1 LNHDA, CDR2 SQIVND (reference sequence). The V and J ends lost 5 bases and 0 bases respectively, with 8 bases between them. CDR3 coding DNA: TGTGCCAGTAGTGCGGGACCCTCCTACGAGCAGTACTTC. Translating gives CASSAGPSYEQYF.

The J gene is TRBJ1-2, the V gene TRBV9, with a possible D match to TRBD1 (5 bases). The ends were cut back, 2 bases at V and 3 bases at J, with 11 bases in the middle. The CDR3 has 14 residues. From germline, CDR1 is SGDLS and CDR2 YYNGEE. As DNA, the CDR3 is TGTGCCAGCAGCGTGGCCACAGGAGACTATGGCTACACCTTC. Its protein is CASSVATGDYGYTF.